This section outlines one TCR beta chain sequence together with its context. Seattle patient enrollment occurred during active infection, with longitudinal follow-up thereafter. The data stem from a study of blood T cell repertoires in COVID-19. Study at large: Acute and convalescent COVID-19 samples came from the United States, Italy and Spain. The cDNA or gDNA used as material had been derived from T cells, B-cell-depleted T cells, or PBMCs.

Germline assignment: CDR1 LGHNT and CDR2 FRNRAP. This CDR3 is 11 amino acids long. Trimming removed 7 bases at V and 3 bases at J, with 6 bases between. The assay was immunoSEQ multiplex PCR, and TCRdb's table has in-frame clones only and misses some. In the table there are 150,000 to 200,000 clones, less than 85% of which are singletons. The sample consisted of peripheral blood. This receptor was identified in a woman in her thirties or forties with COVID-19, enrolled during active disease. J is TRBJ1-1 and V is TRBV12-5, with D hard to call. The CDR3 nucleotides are TGTGCTAGTGCCCCTGACACTGAAGCTTTCTTT. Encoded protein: CASAPDTEAFF.